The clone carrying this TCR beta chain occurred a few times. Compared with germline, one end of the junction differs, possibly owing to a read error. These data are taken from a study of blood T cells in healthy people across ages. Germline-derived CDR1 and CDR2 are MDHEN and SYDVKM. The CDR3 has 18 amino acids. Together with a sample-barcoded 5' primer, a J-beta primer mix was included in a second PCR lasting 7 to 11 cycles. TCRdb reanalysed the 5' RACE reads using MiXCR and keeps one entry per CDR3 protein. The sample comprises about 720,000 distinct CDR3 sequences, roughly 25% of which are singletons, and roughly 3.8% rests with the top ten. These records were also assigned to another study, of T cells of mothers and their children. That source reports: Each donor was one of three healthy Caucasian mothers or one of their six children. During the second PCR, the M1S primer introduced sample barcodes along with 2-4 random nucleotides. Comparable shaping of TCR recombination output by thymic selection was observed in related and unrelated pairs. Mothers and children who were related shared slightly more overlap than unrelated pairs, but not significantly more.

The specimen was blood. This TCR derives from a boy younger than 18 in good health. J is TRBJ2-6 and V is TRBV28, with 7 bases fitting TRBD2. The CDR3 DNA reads TGTGCCAGCAGTCCCCTGTACTGGGAGGGCCCTGGGGCCAACGTCCTGACCTTC. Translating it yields CASSPLYWEGPGANVLTF.